This T cell receptor (beta chain) derives from a study of resident and recirculating memory T cells in vitiligo. Study-level background: Samples were epidermis from two lesional and two nonlesional sites, plus PBMCs.

Clones were read by immunoSEQ multiplex PCR, and TCRdb kept only the in-frame ones, dropping some. The sample includes 60,000 to 80,000 clones, 80% to 95% seen only once; the top ten take about 4.9%. Germline V gene sequence: CDR1 SQVTM, CDR2 ANQGSEA. The CDR3 length is 13 residues. Losses at the gene ends were 6 bases for V and 7 bases for J; bases not matched to a gene: 7. Stable patients also lacked confetti depigmentation, a sign of active vitiligo. V and J are TRBV29-1 and TRBJ1-5, with TRBD1 matching 9 bases. The TCR comes from a male donor with vitiligo. Sequenced: blood. The CDR3 loop is CSVGQGNRQPQHF. The DNA for the CDR3 is TGCAGCGTCGGACAGGGGAATCGACAGCCCCAGCATTTT.